The rows below give T cell receptor beta chains drawn from one sample of a study of cytomegalovirus exposure and HLA in healthy donors. The repertoire was sequenced with immunoSEQ multiplex PCR; TCRdb's copy has only in-frame clones and lacks some. The data show approximately 150,000 clones, with almost 85% seen just once and about 3.4% held by the top ten. Sample: PBMCs. These receptors all come from a young man in good health and CMV-seropositive. Both conserved end residues are part of each CDR3. A D gene is named only where the DNA matches it firmly. Part of the rows lack a size; the others show once, few, many or a class for expanded clones.

J: TRBJ2-2; V: TRBV7-9; D: TRBD2; size: -; CDR3: CASSESGRASGELFF; DNA: TGTGCCAGCAGCGAGAGCGGGAGGGCTTCCGGGGAGCTGTTTTTT
J: TRBJ2-5; V: TRBV7-2; D: TRBD2; size: -; CDR3: CASSLGLAGGPGTEETQYF; DNA: TGTGCCAGCAGCTTGGGACTAGCGGGAGGCCCAGGAACCGAGGAGACCCAGTACTTC
J: TRBJ1-1; V: TRBV19; D: -; size: -; CDR3: CASVRGNTEAFF; DNA: TGTGCCAGCGTGCGGGGGAACACTGAAGCTTTCTTT
J: TRBJ2-7; V: TRBV4-2; D: -; size: -; CDR3: CASSVRQTTDSYEQYF; DNA: TGTGCCAGCAGCGTCCGACAGACCACCGACTCCTACGAGCAGTACTTC
J: TRBJ2-1; V: TRBV4-1; D: TRBD2; size: few; CDR3: CASSPSGLAGYNEQFF; DNA: TGTGCCAGCAGCCCATCGGGACTAGCGGGATACAATGAGCAGTTCTTC
J: TRBJ1-4; V: TRBV15; D: TRBD1; size: -; CDR3: CATRDRTGNSNEKLFF; DNA: TGTGCCACCAGGGATCGGACAGGCAACTCTAATGAAAAACTGTTTTTT
J: TRBJ2-5; V: TRBV19; D: -; size: -; CDR3: CASSPAGRKETQYF; DNA: TGTGCCAGTAGTCCTGCAGGGAGGAAAGAGACCCAGTACTTC
J: TRBJ2-7; V: TRBV27; D: TRBD1; size: -; CDR3: CASSRDSSYEQYF; DNA: TGTGCCAGCAGCCGGGACAGCTCCTACGAGCAGTACTTC
J: TRBJ1-5; V: TRBV30; D: TRBD1; size: -; CDR3: CAWSTLPGTGGAFSNQPQHF; DNA: TGTGCCTGGAGTACCCTCCCCGGGACAGGGGGTGCCTTTAGCAATCAGCCCCAGCATTTT
J: TRBJ2-1; V: TRBV5-1; D: -; size: -; CDR3: CASSGGQPGEQFF; DNA: TGCGCCAGCAGCGGGGGACAACCGGGTGAGCAGTTCTTC
J: TRBJ2-7; V: TRBV30; D: TRBD1; size: -; CDR3: CAWSVGQAAYEQYF; DNA: TGTGCCTGGAGTGTGGGACAGGCTGCCTACGAGCAGTACTTC
J: TRBJ2-2; V: TRBV2; D: -; size: once; CDR3: CASSDSAGEVGELFF; DNA: TGTGCCAGCAGTGACTCGGCAGGGGAAGTCGGGGAGCTGTTTTTT
J: TRBJ2-7; V: TRBV5-4; D: TRBD1; size: -; CDR3: CASSWDRGDYEQYF; DNA: TGTGCCAGCAGCTGGGACAGGGGGGACTACGAGCAGTACTTC
J: TRBJ1-2; V: TRBV6-5; D: -; size: -; CDR3: CASRPGGFNYGYTF; DNA: TGTGCCAGCAGACCGGGGGGTTTTAACTATGGCTACACCTTC
J: TRBJ2-3; V: TRBV6-1; D: -; size: few; CDR3: CASSEGMSGGDTQYF; DNA: TGTGCCAGCAGTGAAGGTATGAGTGGTGGAGATACGCAGTATTTT
J: TRBJ1-2; V: TRBV30; D: TRBD1; size: -; CDR3: CAWSVRTGGPAYGYTF; DNA: TGTGCCTGGAGTGTAAGGACAGGGGGCCCCGCCTATGGCTACACCTTC
J: TRBJ1-1; V: TRBV4-1; D: -; size: few; CDR3: CASSQEEADLYEAFF; DNA: TGCGCCAGCAGCCAAGAGGAAGCGGACCTCTATGAAGCTTTCTTT
J: TRBJ2-6; V: TRBV28; D: TRBD1; size: -; CDR3: CASSFAQGAPGANVLTF; DNA: TGTGCCAGCAGTTTTGCGCAGGGGGCGCCTGGGGCCAACGTCCTGACTTTC
J: TRBJ2-2; V: TRBV5-1; D: TRBD1; size: -; CDR3: CASSPGQGAGELFF; DNA: TGCGCCAGCAGCCCGGGACAGGGGGCCGGGGAGCTGTTTTTT
J: TRBJ2-1; V: TRBV5-1; D: TRBD1; size: -; CDR3: CASSLEGQGPYNEQFF; DNA: TGCGCCAGCAGCTTGGAGGGACAGGGGCCCTACAATGAGCAGTTCTTC
J: TRBJ2-7; V: TRBV30; D: TRBD2; size: -; CDR3: CAWAPLPGLRHEQYF; DNA: TGTGCCTGGGCGCCTCTACCGGGACTAAGACACGAGCAGTACTTC
J: TRBJ1-1; V: TRBV5-4; D: TRBD1; size: once; CDR3: CASSSRGDSTEAFF; DNA: TGTGCCAGCAGCTCCCGAGGGGACAGCACTGAAGCTTTCTTT
J: TRBJ1-5; V: TRBV5-6; D: TRBD1; size: -; CDR3: CASSLGQGLSQPQHF; DNA: TGTGCCAGCAGCCTGGGACAGGGCCTGTCCCAGCCCCAGCATTTT
J: TRBJ2-4; V: TRBV28; D: -; size: -; CDR3: CASREGLAKNIQYF; DNA: TGTGCCAGCAGGGAGGGTCTAGCCAAAAACATTCAGTACTTC
J: TRBJ1-2; V: TRBV19; D: TRBD1; size: once; CDR3: CASSIDQDRGGAGYTF; DNA: TGTGCCAGTAGTATAGATCAGGACAGGGGAGGAGCTGGCTACACCTTC
J: TRBJ1-1; V: TRBV11-2; D: TRBD1; size: -; CDR3: CASSKDRGQRNTEAFF; DNA: TGTGCCAGCAGCAAGGACAGGGGGCAAAGGAACACTGAAGCTTTCTTT
J: TRBJ2-5; V: TRBV28; D: TRBD2; size: -; CDR3: CASSSGLGGETQYF; DNA: TGTGCCAGCAGTTCGGGCCTGGGGGGGGAGACCCAGTACTTC
J: TRBJ2-7; V: TRBV19; D: -; size: -; CDR3: CASSIGREYEQYF; DNA: TGTGCCAGTAGTATTGGCAGGGAATACGAGCAGTACTTC
J: TRBJ1-6; V: TRBV5-1; D: -; size: -; CDR3: CASSLAGGSSYNSPLHF; DNA: TGCGCCAGCAGCTTGGCCGGCGGAAGCTCCTATAATTCACCCCTCCACTTT
J: TRBJ2-7; V: TRBV19; D: TRBD2; size: -; CDR3: CASSRGLANEQYF; DNA: TGTGCCAGTAGCAGAGGACTAGCGAACGAGCAGTACTTC
J: TRBJ1-1; V: TRBV10-2; D: -; size: -; CDR3: CASRINTEAFF; DNA: TGCGCCAGCAGAATAAACACTGAAGCTTTCTTT
J: TRBJ1-1; V: TRBV27; D: -; size: -; CDR3: CASSAYLPGVDTEAFF; DNA: TGTGCCAGCAGTGCCTATCTTCCAGGGGTTGATACTGAAGCTTTCTTT
J: TRBJ1-1; V: TRBV6-5; D: TRBD1; size: -; CDR3: CASREGAMNTEAFF; DNA: TGTGCCAGCAGGGAGGGGGCCATGAACACTGAAGCTTTCTTT
J: TRBJ2-1; V: TRBV29-1; D: TRBD2; size: -; CDR3: CSVAGTSGNYNEQFF; DNA: TGCAGTGTAGCTGGGACTAGCGGGAATTATAATGAGCAGTTCTTC
J: TRBJ1-1; V: TRBV28; D: -; size: -; CDR3: CASRGNRGGPTEAFF; DNA: TGTGCCAGCAGGGGGAATAGGGGGGGTCCCACTGAAGCTTTCTTT
J: TRBJ2-7; V: TRBV11-3; D: TRBD2; size: once; CDR3: CASSLGLAGPSEQYF; DNA: TGTGCCAGCAGCTTGGGACTAGCGGGACCTAGCGAGCAGTACTTC
J: TRBJ2-7; V: TRBV5-1; D: TRBD2; size: -; CDR3: CASSFASGGEQYF; DNA: TGCGCCAGCAGCTTCGCTAGCGGGGGCGAGCAGTACTTC
J: TRBJ1-4; V: TRBV18; D: TRBD1; size: -; CDR3: CASSPLGTGAPTNEKLFF; DNA: TGTGCCAGCTCACCACTCGGGACAGGGGCCCCAACTAATGAAAAACTGTTTTTT
J: TRBJ1-4; V: TRBV9; D: TRBD1; size: -; CDR3: CASSVEGGGEKLFF; DNA: TGTGCCAGCAGCGTAGAAGGGGGCGGCGAAAAACTGTTTTTT
J: TRBJ1-2; V: TRBV19; D: TRBD1; size: -; CDR3: CASSIGPGQFHYGYTF; DNA: TGTGCCAGTAGTATAGGTCCGGGACAGTTCCACTATGGCTACACCTTC
J: TRBJ1-3; V: TRBV28; D: -; size: once; CDR3: CASSPLGGLGNTIYF; DNA: TGTGCCAGCAGCCCCCTGGGGGGGCTTGGAAACACCATATATTTT
J: TRBJ2-7; V: TRBV7-3; D: TRBD2; size: -; CDR3: CASSLTGGGNPSYEQYF; DNA: TGTGCCAGCAGCTTAACGGGGGGAGGGAACCCCTCCTACGAGCAGTACTTC
J: TRBJ2-3; V: TRBV6-1; D: TRBD2; size: few; CDR3: CASRAGLAGVDTQYF; DNA: TGTGCCAGCAGAGCGGGACTAGCGGGAGTTGATACGCAGTATTTT
J: TRBJ2-7; V: TRBV21-1; D: -; size: few; CDR3: CASSRSGMVPYEQYF; DNA: TGTGCCAGCAGCCGTAGCGGGATGGTCCCCTACGAGCAGTACTTC
J: TRBJ2-1; V: TRBV6-5; D: TRBD1; size: -; CDR3: CASSSDRGHYNEQFF; DNA: TGTGCCAGCAGCAGTGACAGGGGCCACTACAATGAGCAGTTCTTC
J: TRBJ2-3; V: TRBV7-2; D: TRBD2; size: -; CDR3: CASSLAGSGRGTDTQYF; DNA: TGTGCCAGCAGCTTAGCGGGAAGCGGGAGAGGCACAGATACGCAGTATTTT
J: TRBJ1-3; V: TRBV30; D: TRBD1; size: once; CDR3: CAWSIDRVTSGNTIYF; DNA: TGTGCCTGGAGTATCGACAGGGTGACTTCTGGAAACACCATATATTTT
J: TRBJ2-7; V: TRBV5-1; D: TRBD1; size: -; CDR3: CASSYPGQGIYEQYF; DNA: TGCGCCAGCAGCTACCCGGGACAGGGAATCTACGAGCAGTACTTC
J: TRBJ1-5; V: TRBV5-1; D: -; size: -; CDR3: CASSLLPNQPQHF; DNA: TGCGCCAGCAGCTTACTGCCTAATCAGCCCCAGCATTTT
J: TRBJ2-2; V: TRBV7-7; D: -; size: -; CDR3: CASSLDSPGATGELFF; DNA: TGTGCTAGCAGCTTAGACTCACCGGGAGCCACCGGGGAGCTGTTTTTT
J: TRBJ1-5; V: TRBV7-8; D: -; size: -; CDR3: CASSFLMTESNQPQHF; DNA: TGTGCCAGCAGCTTTCTCATGACTGAAAGCAATCAGCCCCAGCATTTT
J: TRBJ2-7; V: TRBV6-6; D: -; size: -; CDR3: CASSPSLALSSYEQYF; DNA: TGTGCCAGCAGTCCCTCGCTAGCGCTAAGCTCCTACGAGCAGTACTTC
J: TRBJ1-2; V: TRBV11-2; D: -; size: -; CDR3: CASSATDFGTVASGYTF; DNA: TGTGCCAGCAGCGCCACCGATTTCGGGACTGTGGCATCTGGCTACACCTTC
J: TRBJ2-7; V: TRBV9; D: TRBD2; size: -; CDR3: CASSERAPRTSGTWGEQYF; DNA: TGTGCCAGCAGCGAGAGGGCACCGAGAACTAGCGGGACCTGGGGCGAGCAGTACTTC
J: TRBJ2-4; V: TRBV5-1; D: TRBD1; size: -; CDR3: CASSTGQGLAKNIQYF; DNA: TGCGCCAGCAGCACGGGACAGGGCCTAGCCAAAAACATTCAGTACTTC
J: TRBJ1-1; V: TRBV6-5; D: -; size: -; CDR3: CASSVQGRTEAFF; DNA: TGTGCCAGCAGCGTACAGGGACGGACTGAAGCTTTCTTT
J: TRBJ1-5; V: TRBV9; D: -; size: -; CDR3: CASSVGDTNQPQHF; DNA: TGTGCCAGCAGCGTAGGTGACACTAATCAGCCCCAGCATTTT